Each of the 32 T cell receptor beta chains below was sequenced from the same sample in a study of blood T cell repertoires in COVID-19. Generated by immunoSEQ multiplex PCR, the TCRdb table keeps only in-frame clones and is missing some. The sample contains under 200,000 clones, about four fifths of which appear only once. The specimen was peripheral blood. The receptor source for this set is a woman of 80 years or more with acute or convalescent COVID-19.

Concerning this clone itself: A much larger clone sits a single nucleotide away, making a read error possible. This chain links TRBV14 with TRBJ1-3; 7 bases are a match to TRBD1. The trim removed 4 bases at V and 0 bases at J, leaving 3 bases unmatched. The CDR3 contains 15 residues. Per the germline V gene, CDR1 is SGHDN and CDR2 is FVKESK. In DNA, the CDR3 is TGTGCCAGCAGCCCGGGACAGAGCTCTGGAAACACCATATATTTT. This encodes CASSPGQSSGNTIYF.

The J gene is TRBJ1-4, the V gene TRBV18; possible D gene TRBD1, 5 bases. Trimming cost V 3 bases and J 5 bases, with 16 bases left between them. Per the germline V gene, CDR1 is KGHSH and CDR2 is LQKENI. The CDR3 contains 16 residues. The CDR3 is CASSPGMRTPNEKLFF. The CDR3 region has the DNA TGTGCCAGCTCACCCGGTATGCGGACACCAAATGAAAAACTGTTTTTT.

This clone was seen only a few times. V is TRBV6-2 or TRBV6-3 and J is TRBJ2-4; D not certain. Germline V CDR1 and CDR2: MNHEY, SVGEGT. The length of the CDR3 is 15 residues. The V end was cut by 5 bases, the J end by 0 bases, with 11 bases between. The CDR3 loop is CASSPNLLAKNIQYF. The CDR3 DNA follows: TGTGCCAGCAGTCCCAACTTACTAGCCAAAAACATTCAGTACTTC.

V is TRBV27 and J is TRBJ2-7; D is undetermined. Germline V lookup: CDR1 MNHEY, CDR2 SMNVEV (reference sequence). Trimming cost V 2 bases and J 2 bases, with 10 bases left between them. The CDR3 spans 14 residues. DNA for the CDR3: TGTGCCAGCAGTTTAATCTCCCCCGCCTACGAGCAGTACTTC. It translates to CASSLISPAYEQYF.

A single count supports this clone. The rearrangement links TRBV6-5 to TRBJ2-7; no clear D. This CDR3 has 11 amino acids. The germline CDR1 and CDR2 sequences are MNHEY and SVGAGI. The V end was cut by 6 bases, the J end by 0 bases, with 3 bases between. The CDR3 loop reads CASSNSYEQYF. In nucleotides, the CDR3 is TGTGCCAGCAGCAACTCCTACGAGCAGTACTTC.

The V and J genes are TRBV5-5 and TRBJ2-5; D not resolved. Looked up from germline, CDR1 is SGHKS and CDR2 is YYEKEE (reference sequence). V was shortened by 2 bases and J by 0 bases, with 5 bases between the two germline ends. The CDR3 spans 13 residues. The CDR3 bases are TGTGCCAGCAGCTTCCAGGACCAAGAGACCCAGTACTTC. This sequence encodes CASSFQDQETQYF.

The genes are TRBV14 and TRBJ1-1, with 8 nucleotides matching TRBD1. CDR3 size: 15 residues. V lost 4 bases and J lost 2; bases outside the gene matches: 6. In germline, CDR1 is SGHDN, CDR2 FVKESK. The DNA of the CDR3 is TGTGCCAGCAGCCTCCGGACAGGGAGAAACACTGAAGCTTTCTTT. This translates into CASSLRTGRNTEAFF.

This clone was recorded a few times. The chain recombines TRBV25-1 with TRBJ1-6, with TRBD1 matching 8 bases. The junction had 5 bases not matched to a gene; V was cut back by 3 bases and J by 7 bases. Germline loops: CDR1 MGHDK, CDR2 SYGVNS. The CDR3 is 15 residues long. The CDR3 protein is CASSDGTGRNSPLHF. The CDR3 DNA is TGTGCCAGCAGTGATGGGACAGGAAGAAATTCACCCCTCCACTTT.

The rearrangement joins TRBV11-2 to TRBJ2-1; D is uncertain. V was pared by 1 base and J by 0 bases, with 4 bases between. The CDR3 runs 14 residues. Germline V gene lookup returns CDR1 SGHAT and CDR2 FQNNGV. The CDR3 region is CASSLAGSYNEQFF. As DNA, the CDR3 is TGTGCCAGCAGCTTAGCGGGCTCCTACAATGAGCAGTTCTTC.

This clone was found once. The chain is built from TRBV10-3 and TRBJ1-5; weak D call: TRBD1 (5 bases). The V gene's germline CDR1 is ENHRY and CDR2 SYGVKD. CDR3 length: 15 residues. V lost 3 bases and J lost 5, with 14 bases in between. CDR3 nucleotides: TGTGCCATCAGTGAAACGGGGACGGGGGATCAGCCCCAGCATTTT. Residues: CAISETGTGDQPQHF.

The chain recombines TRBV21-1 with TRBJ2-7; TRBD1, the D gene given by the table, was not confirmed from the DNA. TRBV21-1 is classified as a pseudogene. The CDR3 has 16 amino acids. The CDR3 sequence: CASSKWGGQDSYEQYF. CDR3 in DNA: TGTGCCAGCAGCAAATGGGGCGGCCAGGACTCCTACGAGCAGTACTTC.

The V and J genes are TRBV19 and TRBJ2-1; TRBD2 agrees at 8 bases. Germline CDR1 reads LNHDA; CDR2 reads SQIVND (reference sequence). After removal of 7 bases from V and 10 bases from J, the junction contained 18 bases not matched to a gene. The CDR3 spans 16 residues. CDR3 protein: CASTPPGREGVWEQFF. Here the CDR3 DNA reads TGTGCCAGTACCCCCCCAGGTCGGGAGGGTGTTTGGGAGCAGTTCTTC. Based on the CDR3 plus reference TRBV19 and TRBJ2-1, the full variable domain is DGGITQSPKYLFRKEGQNVTLSCEQNLNHDAMYWYRQDPGQGLRLIYYSQIVNDFQKGDIAEGYSVSREKKESFPLTVTSAQKNPTAFYLCASTPPGREGVWEQFFGPGTRLTVL.

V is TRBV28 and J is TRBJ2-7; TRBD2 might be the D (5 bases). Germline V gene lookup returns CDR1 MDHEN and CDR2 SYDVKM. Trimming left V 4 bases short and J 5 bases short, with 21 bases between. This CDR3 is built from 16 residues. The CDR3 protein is CASSSTPPIGSHEQYF. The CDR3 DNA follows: TGTGCCAGCAGTTCGACCCCCCCGATAGGGAGCCACGAGCAGTACTTC.

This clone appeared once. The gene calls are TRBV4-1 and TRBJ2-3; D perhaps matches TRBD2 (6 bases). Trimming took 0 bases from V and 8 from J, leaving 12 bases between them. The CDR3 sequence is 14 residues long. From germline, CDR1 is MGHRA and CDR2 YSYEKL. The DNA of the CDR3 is TGCGCCAGCAGCCAAGATGAGCTAGCGTCTACGCAGTATTTT. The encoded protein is CASSQDELASTQYF.

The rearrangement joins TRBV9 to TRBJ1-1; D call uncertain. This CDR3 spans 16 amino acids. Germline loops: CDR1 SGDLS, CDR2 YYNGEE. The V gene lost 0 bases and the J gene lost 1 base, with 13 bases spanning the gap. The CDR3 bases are TGTGCCAGCAGCGTAGATGCGGGGATTGGGAACACTGAAGCTTTCTTT. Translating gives CASSVDAGIGNTEAFF. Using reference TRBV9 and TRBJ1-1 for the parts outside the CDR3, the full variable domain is DSGVTQTPKHLITATGQRVTLRCSPRSGDLSVYWYQQSLDQGLQFLIQYYNGEERAKGNILERFSAQQFPDLHSELNLSSLELGDSALYFCASSVDAGIGNTEAFFGQGTRLTVV.

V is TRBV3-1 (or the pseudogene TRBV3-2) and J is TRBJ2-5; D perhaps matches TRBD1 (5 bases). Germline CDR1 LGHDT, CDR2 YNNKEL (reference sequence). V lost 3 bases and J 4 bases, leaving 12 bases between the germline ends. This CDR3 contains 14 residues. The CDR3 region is CASSQTETRETQYF. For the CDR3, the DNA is TGTGCCAGCAGCCAGACAGAGACGAGAGAGACCCAGTACTTC.

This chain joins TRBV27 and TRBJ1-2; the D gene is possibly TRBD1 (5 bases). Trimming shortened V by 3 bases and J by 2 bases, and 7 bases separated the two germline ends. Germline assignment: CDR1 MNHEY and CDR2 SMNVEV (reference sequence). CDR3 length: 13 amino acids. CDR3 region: CASSLEGNYGYTF. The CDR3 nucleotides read TGTGCCAGCAGTTTGGAGGGGAACTATGGCTACACCTTC.

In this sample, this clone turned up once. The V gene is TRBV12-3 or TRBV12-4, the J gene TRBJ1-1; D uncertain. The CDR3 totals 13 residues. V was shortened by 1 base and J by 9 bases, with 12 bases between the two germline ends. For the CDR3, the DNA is TGTGCCAGCAGTTTAGATAGTCGATTTAAAGCTTTCTTT. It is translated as CASSLDSRFKAFF.

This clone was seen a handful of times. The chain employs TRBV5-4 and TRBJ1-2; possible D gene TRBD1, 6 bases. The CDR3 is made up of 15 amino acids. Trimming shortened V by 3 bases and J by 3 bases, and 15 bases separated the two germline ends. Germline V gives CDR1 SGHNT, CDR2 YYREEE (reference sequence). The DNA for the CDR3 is TGTGCCAGCAGCTGGGGGCTTGGGGGAGACTATGGCTACACCTTC. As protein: CASSWGLGGDYGYTF.

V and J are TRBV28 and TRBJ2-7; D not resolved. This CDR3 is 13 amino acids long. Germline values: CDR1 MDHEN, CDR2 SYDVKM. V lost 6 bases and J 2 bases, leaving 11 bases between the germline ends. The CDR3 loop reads CASSPSLAYEQYF. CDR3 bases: TGTGCCAGCAGCCCCTCCCTCGCCTACGAGCAGTACTTC. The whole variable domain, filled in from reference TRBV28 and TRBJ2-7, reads DVKVTQSSRYLVKRTGEKVFLECVQDMDHENMFWYRQDPGLGLRLIYFSYDVKMKEKGDIPEGYSVSREKKERFSLILESASTNQTSMYLCASSPSLAYEQYFGPGTRLTVT.

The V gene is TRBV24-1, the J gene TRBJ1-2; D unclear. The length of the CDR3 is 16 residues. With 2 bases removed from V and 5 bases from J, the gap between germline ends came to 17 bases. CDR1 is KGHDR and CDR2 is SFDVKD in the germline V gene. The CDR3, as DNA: TGTGCCACCAGTGATTCAATGGCCCCTTCTCCTTATGGCTACACCTTC. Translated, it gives CATSDSMAPSPYGYTF.

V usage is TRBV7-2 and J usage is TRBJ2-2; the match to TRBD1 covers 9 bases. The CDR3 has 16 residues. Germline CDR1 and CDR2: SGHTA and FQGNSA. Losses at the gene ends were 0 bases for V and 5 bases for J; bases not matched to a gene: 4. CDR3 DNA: TGTGCCAGCAGCTTAGCGGGGACAGGGTCGACCGGGGAGCTGTTTTTT. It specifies CASSLAGTGSTGELFF. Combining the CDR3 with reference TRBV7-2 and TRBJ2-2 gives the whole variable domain GAGVSQSPSNKVTEKGKDVELRCDPISGHTALYWYRQSLGQGLEFLIYFQGNSAPDKSGLPSDRFSAERTGGSVSTLTIQRTQQEDSAVYLCASSLAGTGSTGELFFGEGSRLTVL.

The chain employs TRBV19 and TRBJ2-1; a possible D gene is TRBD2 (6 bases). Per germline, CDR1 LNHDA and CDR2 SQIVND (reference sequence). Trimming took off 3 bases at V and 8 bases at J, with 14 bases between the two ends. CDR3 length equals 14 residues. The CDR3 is CASSIPGLTHEQFF. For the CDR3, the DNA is TGTGCCAGTAGTATCCCGGGACTTACCCATGAGCAGTTCTTC.

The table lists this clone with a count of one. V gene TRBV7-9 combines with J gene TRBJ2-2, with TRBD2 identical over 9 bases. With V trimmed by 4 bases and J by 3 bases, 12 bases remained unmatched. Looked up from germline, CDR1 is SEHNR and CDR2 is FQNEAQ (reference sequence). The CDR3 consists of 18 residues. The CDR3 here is CASSSGLAGMAYTGELFF. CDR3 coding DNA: TGTGCCAGCAGCTCGGGGCTAGCGGGAATGGCTTACACCGGGGAGCTGTTTTTT.

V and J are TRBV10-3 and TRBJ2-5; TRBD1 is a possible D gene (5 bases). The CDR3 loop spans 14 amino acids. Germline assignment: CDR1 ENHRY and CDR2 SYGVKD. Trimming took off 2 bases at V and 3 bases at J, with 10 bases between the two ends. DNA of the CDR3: TGTGCCATCAGTGAGATCCCAGGGAAAGAGACCCAGTACTTC. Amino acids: CAISEIPGKETQYF.

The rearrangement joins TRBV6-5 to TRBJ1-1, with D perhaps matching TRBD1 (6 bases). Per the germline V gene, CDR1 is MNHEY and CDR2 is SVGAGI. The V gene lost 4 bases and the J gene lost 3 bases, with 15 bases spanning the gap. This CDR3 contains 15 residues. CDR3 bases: TGTGCCAGCAGTTCCAGGGGTGTTTGGGACACTGAAGCTTTCTTT. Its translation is CASSSRGVWDTEAFF.

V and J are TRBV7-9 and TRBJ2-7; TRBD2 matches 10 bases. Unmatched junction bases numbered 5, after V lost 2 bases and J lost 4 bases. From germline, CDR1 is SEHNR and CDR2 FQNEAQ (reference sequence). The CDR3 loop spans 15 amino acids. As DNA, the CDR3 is TGTGCCAGCAGCTTATATAGCGGGGGGTCGTACGAGCAGTACTTC. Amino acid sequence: CASSLYSGGSYEQYF.

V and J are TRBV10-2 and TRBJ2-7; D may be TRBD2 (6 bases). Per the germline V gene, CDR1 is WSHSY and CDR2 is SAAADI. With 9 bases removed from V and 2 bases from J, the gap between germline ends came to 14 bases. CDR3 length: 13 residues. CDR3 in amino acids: CASLVAAPYEQYF. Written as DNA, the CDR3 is TGCGCCAGTTTAGTAGCGGCCCCCTACGAGCAGTACTTC.

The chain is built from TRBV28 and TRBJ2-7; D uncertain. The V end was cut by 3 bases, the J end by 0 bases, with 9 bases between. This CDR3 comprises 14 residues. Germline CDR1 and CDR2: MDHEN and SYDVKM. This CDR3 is CASSLAGSSYEQYF. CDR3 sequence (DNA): TGTGCCAGCAGTTTGGCAGGAAGCTCCTACGAGCAGTACTTC. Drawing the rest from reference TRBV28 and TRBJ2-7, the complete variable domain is DVKVTQSSRYLVKRTGEKVFLECVQDMDHENMFWYRQDPGLGLRLIYFSYDVKMKEKGDIPEGYSVSREKKERFSLILESASTNQTSMYLCASSLAGSSYEQYFGPGTRLTVT.

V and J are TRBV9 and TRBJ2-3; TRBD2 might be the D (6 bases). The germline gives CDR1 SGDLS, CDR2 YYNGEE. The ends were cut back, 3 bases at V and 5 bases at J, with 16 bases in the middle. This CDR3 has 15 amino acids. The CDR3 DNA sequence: TGTGCCAGCAGCGCAGGACTACTAAAGGGAGATACGCAGTATTTT. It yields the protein CASSAGLLKGDTQYF. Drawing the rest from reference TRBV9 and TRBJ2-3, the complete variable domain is DSGVTQTPKHLITATGQRVTLRCSPRSGDLSVYWYQQSLDQGLQFLIQYYNGEERAKGNILERFSAQQFPDLHSELNLSSLELGDSALYFCASSAGLLKGDTQYFGPGTRLTVL.

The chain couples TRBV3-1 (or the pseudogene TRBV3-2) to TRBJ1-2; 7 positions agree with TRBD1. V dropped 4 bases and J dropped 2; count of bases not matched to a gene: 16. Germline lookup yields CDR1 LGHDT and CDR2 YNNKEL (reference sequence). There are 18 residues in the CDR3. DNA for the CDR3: TGTGCCAGCAGCCCGATTTCCATTAAAAGGGACAGAAACTATGGCTACACCTTC. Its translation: CASSPISIKRDRNYGYTF.

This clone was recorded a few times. This CDR3 reads CASSLSPPTSGMRQYF. CDR3 nucleotide sequence: TGTGCCAGCAGTTTATCGCCGCCGACTAGCGGGATGAGGCAGTACTTC. This chain joins TRBV27 and TRBJ2-7; 11 nucleotides line up with TRBD2. Germline assignment: CDR1 MNHEY and CDR2 SMNVEV (reference sequence). With V trimmed by 0 bases and J by 9 bases, 10 bases remained unmatched. The CDR3 consists of 16 residues.